The following is a TCR beta chain sequence with its context. Its antigen is currently unknown. This record comes from a study of radiation and T cells in renal cell carcinoma. Study in general: Nephrectomy followed 15 Gy stereotactic body radiation by 4 weeks. Whole-study findings and limits: In blood, top tumor clones expanded by 2 weeks, shrinking by 4.

Sample time point: baseline pretreatment blood. This sample's treatment: 15 Gy SBRT to primary tumor, nephrectomy 4 weeks later. Blood was sampled at baseline, 2 weeks and 4 weeks after SBRT. The tumor was a clear cell renal cell carcinoma. TCRdb's table, derived via immunoSEQ multiplex PCR, lists solely in-frame clones and lacks some. In the table there are some 150,000 clones, over 65% of which are singletons. Trimming removed 5 bases from V and 2 bases from J; junction bases left unmatched: 7. Germline V gene data show CDR1 as SEHNR and CDR2 as FQNEAQ (reference sequence). The CDR3 consists of 16 residues.

The rearrangement joins TRBV7-9 to TRBJ1-5, with 9 bases fitting TRBD1. The receptor's source is a woman aged 50 to 65 with renal cell carcinoma. Sequenced here: blood, sampled from a patient whose treatment included radiotherapy and nephrectomy. Here the CDR3 DNA reads TGTGCCAGCAGCCGACACGACAGGGGGGGCAATCAGCCCCAGCATTTT. Its translation: CASSRHDRGGNQPQHF.